Following are 8 T cell receptor beta chains from one sample sequenced in a study of molecular identifiers for immune sequencing clone quantification. TCRdb processed the PCR reads anew with MiXCR; each CDR3 protein has one entry. The sample includes hundreds of thousands of distinct CDR3 sequences, around 25% of them seen just once. Sequencing input: naive CD8+ T cells from blood, with Jurkat cell RNA spiked in. Subset indicated: FACS-sorted CD8+CD4-CCR7+CD45RA+ naive T cells. These receptors came from a human donor in good health. Some libraries in this study had Jurkat cell RNA spiked in.

On this clonotype itself: A read error may produce the germline difference seen at one junction end. The chain recombines TRBV9 with TRBJ2-5; D remains ambiguous. CDR1 is SGDLS, CDR2 YYNGEE, per germline. This CDR3 spans 14 amino acids. CDR3 sequence (DNA): TGTACCAGCAGCGCCATGGGCGGCCCAGAGACTCAGTACTTC. Protein product: CTSSAMGGPETQYF.

The J gene is TRBJ2-1, the V gene TRBV7-9; 13 nucleotides line up with TRBD2. Germline V gene lookup returns CDR1 SEHNR and CDR2 FQNEAQ (reference sequence). The CDR3 is 17 residues long. The ends lost 5 bases at V and 10 bases at J; junction bases unmatched: 14. The CDR3 sequence: CASSTRLAGGRSEEQFF. CDR3 sequence (DNA): TGTGCCAGCAGCACCAGACTAGCGGGGGGCCGCTCCGAGGAGCAGTTCTTC.

The chain couples TRBV4-2 to TRBJ1-2, with TRBD1 matching over 10 bases. Germline CDR1 reads LGHNA; CDR2 reads YNFKEQ. Germline trimming cut 1 base from V and 6 bases from J; bases unmatched to any gene: 8. This CDR3 contains 16 residues. CDR3 nucleotide sequence: TGTGCCAGCAGCCAAGTTCCGGGACAGGGGATGCATGGCTACACCTTC. It translates to CASSQVPGQGMHGYTF.

To note about this clonotype: A much larger clone is a single base away; this may be a read error. The chain employs TRBV4-3 and TRBJ2-3; D gene uncertain. The CDR3 is made up of 12 amino acids. Germline V gene lookup returns CDR1 LGHNA and CDR2 YSLEER. Written as DNA, the CDR3 is TGCGCCAGCAGCTATATCACAGATACGAAGTATTTT. This encodes CASSYITDTKYF.

This clonotype turned up a few times. The gene calls are TRBV12-3 or TRBV12-4 and TRBJ2-2, with 8 nucleotides matching TRBD1. There are 14 residues in the CDR3. Unmatched junction bases numbered 5, after V lost 4 bases and J lost 7 bases. The CDR3 region has the DNA TGTGCCAGCAGTTACAGGGGGATGGGCGGGGAGCTGTTTTTT. Translating gives CASSYRGMGGELFF.

V usage is TRBV27 and J usage is TRBJ2-1; D might be TRBD2 (5 bases). Per the germline V gene, CDR1 is MNHEY and CDR2 is SMNVEV (reference sequence). Trimming took off 1 base at V and 0 bases at J, with 13 bases between the two ends. The CDR3 sequence is 17 residues long. CDR3 in DNA: TGTGCCAGCAGTTTATATCCCCCTAGCCGCTCCTACAATGAGCAGTTCTTC. It is translated as CASSLYPPSRSYNEQFF.

The chain is built from TRBV13 and TRBJ2-2; D unresolved. Trimming removed 7 bases from V and 1 base from J, with 16 bases in between. The CDR3 consists of 16 residues. Germline CDR1 and CDR2: PRHDT and FYEKMQ (reference sequence). The CDR3 DNA sequence: TGTGCCAGCACCCGGAGTGGGCAGAGGAACACCGGGGAGCTGTTTTTT. Translating it yields CASTRSGQRNTGELFF.

This chain links TRBV9 with TRBJ1-3; D remains ambiguous. Trimming removed 3 bases from V and 1 base from J, with 8 bases in between. Looked up from germline, CDR1 is SGDLS and CDR2 is YYNGEE. This CDR3 contains 14 residues. CDR3 DNA: TGTGCCAGCAGCGCCACAGTATCTGGAAACACCATATATTTT. Translated, it gives CASSATVSGNTIYF.